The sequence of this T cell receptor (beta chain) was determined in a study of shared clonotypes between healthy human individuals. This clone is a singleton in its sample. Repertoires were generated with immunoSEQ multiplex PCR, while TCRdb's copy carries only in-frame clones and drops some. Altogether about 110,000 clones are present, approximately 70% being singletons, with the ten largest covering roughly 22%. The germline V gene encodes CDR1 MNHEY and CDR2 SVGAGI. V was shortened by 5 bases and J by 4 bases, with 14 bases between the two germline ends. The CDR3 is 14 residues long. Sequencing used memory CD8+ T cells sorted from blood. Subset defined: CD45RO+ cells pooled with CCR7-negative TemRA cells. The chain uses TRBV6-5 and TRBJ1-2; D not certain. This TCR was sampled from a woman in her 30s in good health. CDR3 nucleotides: TGTGCCAGCAGTCCCTCCGGCGGATTCTATGGCTACACCTTC. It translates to CASSPSGGFYGYTF.